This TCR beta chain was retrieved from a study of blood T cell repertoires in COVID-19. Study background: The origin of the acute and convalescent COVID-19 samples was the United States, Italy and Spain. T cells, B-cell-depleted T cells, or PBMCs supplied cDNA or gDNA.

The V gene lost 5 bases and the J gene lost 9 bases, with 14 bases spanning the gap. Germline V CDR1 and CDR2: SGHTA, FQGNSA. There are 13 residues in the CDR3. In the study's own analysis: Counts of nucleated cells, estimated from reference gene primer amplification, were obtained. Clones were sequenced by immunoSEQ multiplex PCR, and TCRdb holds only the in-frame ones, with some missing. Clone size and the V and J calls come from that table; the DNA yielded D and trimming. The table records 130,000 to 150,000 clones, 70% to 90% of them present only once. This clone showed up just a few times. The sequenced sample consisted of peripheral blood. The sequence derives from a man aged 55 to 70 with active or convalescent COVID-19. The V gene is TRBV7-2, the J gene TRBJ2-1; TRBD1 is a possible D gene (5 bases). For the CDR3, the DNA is TGTGCCAGCAGCCAGACCGCTAGGGGTGAGCAGTTCTTC. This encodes CASSQTARGEQFF.